This T cell receptor beta chain comes out of a study of CD8 T cells in Susac syndrome (dated by TCRdb to between 2018 and 2021). About the full investigation: Whether CD8+ T cell activation and differentiation in Susac syndrome was antigen driven was tested using repertoire sequencing.

CDR1 DFQATT and CDR2 SNEGSKA are derived from the germline V gene (reference sequence). V is pared back by 3 bases and J by 3 bases, with 7 bases lying between the germline termini. The CDR3, from cysteine to phenylalanine, totals 12 residues. Here the CDR3 DNA is all that survives: 36 bases in frame from base 1. Study-wide findings and limitations: The study acknowledged that relatively few individuals were included in the TCR sequencing and HLA analysis.

RNA was extracted using the RNeasy kit, and about 0.5 to 1 ug of the RNA was reverse transcribed with random hexamers. TCR beta CDR3 regions were amplified with the immunoSEQ multiplex PCR assay covering 54 Vbeta and 13 Jbeta segments. PCR amplification bias was corrected using a synthetic template baseline for primer optimization and computational correction. On the authors' methods: Reads were annotated to V, D and J genes per IMGT and analyzed with immunoSEQ Analyzer, keeping only productive sequences. Clonality was computed as one minus Shannon entropy normalized by log2 of the number of productive unique sequences. For each patient and control, public and private clones were evaluated among the 100 most prevalent clones. Clones were defined as Susac-specific if absent from the healthy and MS cohorts, from roughly 1,100 published viral clones and from other ImmuneACCESS disease sequences. TCRdb reworked the public reads: Q25 trimming with fastp, MiXCR clone assembly, productive beta chains retained. Records with the same CDR3 protein are collapsed into one entry carrying the most frequent genes and DNA. The V and J calls come from TCRdb's annotation, not from the publication. The sample table shows under 200,000 distinct CDR3 sequences, and 93% are seen once. The ten largest clones take up around 0.1% of the sample.

Peripheral blood CD8+ and CD4+ T cells from healthy donors, Susac syndrome patients and multiple sclerosis patients were profiled using high-throughput TCR beta sequencing. Healthy donors were included as age- and sex-matched controls. Bulk CD8+ and CD4+ T cells were purified by magnetic negative isolation, while CD8+ TEMRA cells were enriched using FACS. Blood was collected in EDTA tubes and processed within 24 hours, with PBMCs isolated through density gradient centrifugation. PBMCs intended for TCR sequencing were cryopreserved in liquid nitrogen and were subsequently thawed in a 37 degrees C water bath. Purity of sorted or isolated CD4+, CD8+ and CD8+ TEMRA cells was at least 90%. Concerning this clonotype itself: Its recognized antigen is unknown. Base qualities are not provided; no much larger clone lies one nucleotide away.

This TCR came from a human donor in good health. Input material: CD4+ T cells from PBMCs. The chain is encoded by TRBV20-1 joined to TRBJ2-3; the D gene assignment is ambiguous. CDR3 loop: CSARRSTDTQYF. The sequence in DNA is TGCAGTGCTAGGAGGAGTACAGATACGCAGTATTTT.